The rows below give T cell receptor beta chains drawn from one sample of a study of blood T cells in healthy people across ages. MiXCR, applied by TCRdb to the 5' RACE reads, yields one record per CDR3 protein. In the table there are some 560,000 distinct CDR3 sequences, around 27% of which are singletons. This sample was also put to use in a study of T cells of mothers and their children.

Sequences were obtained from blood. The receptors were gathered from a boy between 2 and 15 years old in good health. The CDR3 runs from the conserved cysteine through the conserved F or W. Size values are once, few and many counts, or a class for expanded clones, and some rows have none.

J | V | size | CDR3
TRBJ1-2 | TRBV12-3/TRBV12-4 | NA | CASSLNRVTYGYTF
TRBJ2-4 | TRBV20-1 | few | CSAEKGAGNIQYF
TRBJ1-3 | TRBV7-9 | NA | CASSGKDRVGNTIYF
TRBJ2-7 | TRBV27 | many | CASSLGQLSEQYF
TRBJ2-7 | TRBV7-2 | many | CASSGGTGEGYEQYF
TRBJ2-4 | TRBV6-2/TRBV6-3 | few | CASSEGRGYIQYF
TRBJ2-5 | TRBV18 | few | CASSPTTGGDQETQYF
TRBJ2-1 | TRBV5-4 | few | CASSLWGGSYNEQFF
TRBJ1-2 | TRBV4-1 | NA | CASSQDLRGGHYGYTF
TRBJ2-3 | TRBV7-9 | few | CASSSFPGLSITDTQYF
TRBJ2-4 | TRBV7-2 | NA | CASSRTPIAKNIQYF
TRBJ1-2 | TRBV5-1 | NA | CASGPGQGSYGYTF
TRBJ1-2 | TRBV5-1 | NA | CASSLDSQVLYGYTF
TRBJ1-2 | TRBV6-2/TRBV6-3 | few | CASSWGVRNYGYTF
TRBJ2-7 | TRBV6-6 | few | CASSYYPRGQYF
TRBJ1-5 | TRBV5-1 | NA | CASSLGMVGPQKQPQHF
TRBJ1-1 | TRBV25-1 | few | CASSDRRDSEAFF
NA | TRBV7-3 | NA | CASSLSTSNPNEQFF
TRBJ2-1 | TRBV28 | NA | CASSFATSGVYNEQFF
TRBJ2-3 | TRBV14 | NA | CASSSRRLAATDTQYF
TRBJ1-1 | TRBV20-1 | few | CSARDLGLNTEAFF
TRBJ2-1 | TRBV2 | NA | CASSENGRDVNEQFF
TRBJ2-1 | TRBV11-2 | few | CASIGVAGGQFF
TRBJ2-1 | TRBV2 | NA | CASTLDRGTYNEQFF
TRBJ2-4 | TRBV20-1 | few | CSATRRDRNIQYF
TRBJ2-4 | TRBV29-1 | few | CSVEDRNFRIAKNIQYF
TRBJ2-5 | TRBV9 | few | CASSPRGTSGAQETQYF
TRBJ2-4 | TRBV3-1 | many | CASSQGGLAAAKNIQYF
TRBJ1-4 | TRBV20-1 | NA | CSASGFSGTNEKLFF
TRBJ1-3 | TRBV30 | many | CAWSWVGVPGNTIYF
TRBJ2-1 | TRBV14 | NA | CASSQGGGVNEQFF
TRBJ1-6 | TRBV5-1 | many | CASSFGPNSPLHF
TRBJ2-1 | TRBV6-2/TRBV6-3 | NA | CASSSPPSGSSNEQFF
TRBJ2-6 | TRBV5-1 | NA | CASSSTGTGTFSGANVLTF
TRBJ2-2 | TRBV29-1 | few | CSGTLLITGELVF
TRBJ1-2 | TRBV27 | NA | CASRDRQGAFYGYTF
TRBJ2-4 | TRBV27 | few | CASSEDWHGAKNIQYF
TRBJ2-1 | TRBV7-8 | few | CASSLATSYNEQFF
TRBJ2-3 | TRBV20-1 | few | CSASSKLATLADTQYF
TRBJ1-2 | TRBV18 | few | CASSPPRSRPGGKIYGYTF